This record looks at one T cell receptor beta chain sequence and its context. The CDR3 runs 16 residues. Per germline, CDR1 LGHNA and CDR2 YSLEER. The germline V and J ends were trimmed by 4 bases and 0 bases, with 12 bases remaining between them. This entry belongs to a study of blood T cell repertoires in COVID-19. About the research overall: Acute-phase and convalescent COVID-19 samples originated in the United States, Italy and Spain. PBMCs, B-cell-depleted T cells, or T cells were the source of the cDNA or gDNA that made up the material.

Profiling relied on immunoSEQ multiplex PCR, and the TCRdb table lists in-frame clones only, not all of them. The repertoire holds roughly 14,000 clones, with 80% to 85% as singletons. The sample comprised peripheral blood. The chain has TRBV4-3 and TRBJ1-4; a possible D gene is TRBD1 (5 bases). The receptor's source is a human donor in a cohort sampled during active COVID-19. The CDR3 DNA reads as TGCGCCAGCAGCCGATACGACAGTGCAACTAATGAAAAACTGTTTTTT. Protein sequence: CASSRYDSATNEKLFF.